The 27 T cell receptor beta chains given below trace back to one sample, sequenced in a study of blood T cell repertoires in COVID-19. Here immunoSEQ multiplex PCR was the method, and the copy in TCRdb shows in-frame clones only, minus some. Among some 330,000 clones, roughly 90% were seen once, and the ten largest hold 4%. Specimen: peripheral blood. These receptors all stem from a woman aged 45-60 years with active or convalescent COVID-19.

This chain joins TRBV5-4 and TRBJ2-1; 9 positions match TRBD2. Germline lookup yields CDR1 SGHNT and CDR2 YYREEE (reference sequence). This CDR3 region has 17 residues. J gave up 0 bases and V 4 bases, and 8 bases lay outside the gene matches. CDR3 region: CASSPIAGVSSYNEQFF. The CDR3 DNA follows: TGTGCCAGCAGCCCCATAGCGGGAGTAAGCTCCTACAATGAGCAGTTCTTC.

The chain carries TRBV11-1 and TRBJ2-1; D uncertain. The V and J ends lost 1 base and 0 bases respectively, with 7 bases between them. CDR1 is SGHAT and CDR2 is FQDESV in the germline V gene (reference sequence). The length of the CDR3 is 15 residues. The CDR3 nucleotides are TGTGCCAGCAGCTTAGAACAGAGCTCCTACAATGAGCAGTTCTTC. Translated: CASSLEQSSYNEQFF.

This rearrangement joins TRBV4-2 to TRBJ1-2; no clear D gene. This CDR3 comprises 15 residues. Germline-derived CDR1 and CDR2 are LGHNA and YNFKEQ. V was trimmed by 0 bases and J by 4 bases, leaving 12 bases between them. CDR3 DNA sequence: TGTGCCAGCAGCCAAGAACAAAGAGGGTTCTATGGCTACACCTTC. It codes for CASSQEQRGFYGYTF.

J is TRBJ1-5 and V is TRBV24-1, with D possibly matching TRBD1 (5 bases). Germline V CDR1 and CDR2: KGHDR, SFDVKD. The germline V and J ends were trimmed by 4 bases and 5 bases, with 8 bases remaining between them. The CDR3 runs 13 residues. The CDR3 nucleotides are TGTGCCACCAGTGAAGCCAGGGATCAGCCCCAGCATTTT. Protein sequence: CATSEARDQPQHF.

This clone was seen just once. The V gene is TRBV19, the J gene TRBJ2-7; 8 nucleotides agree with TRBD1. The CDR3 spans 14 residues. Germline values: CDR1 LNHDA, CDR2 SQIVND (reference sequence). Trimming cost V 3 bases and J 5 bases; bases outside gene matches: 6. The chain's CDR3 is CASSIPDRVHEQYF. The CDR3 region has the DNA TGTGCCAGTAGTATCCCGGACAGGGTCCACGAGCAGTACTTC.

The gene calls are TRBV6-1 and TRBJ1-2; no clear D. Trimming took off 3 bases at V and 7 bases at J, with 12 bases between the two ends. CDR1 and CDR2 from the germline V gene are MNHNS and SASEGT. This CDR3 comprises 13 residues. The CDR3 nucleotides read TGTGCCAGCAGTGAGTATGTAGGGAGTGGCTACACCTTC. Its translation is CASSEYVGSGYTF.

The J gene is TRBJ1-5, the V gene TRBV20-1; D is possibly TRBD1 (5 bases). The CDR3 loop spans 20 amino acids. From germline, CDR1 is DFQATT and CDR2 SNEGSKA (reference sequence). The V end was cut by 3 bases, the J end by 4 bases, with 31 bases between. This chain's CDR3 is CSASGSDRSLSNDLNQPQHF. CDR3 sequence (DNA): TGCAGTGCTAGTGGTTCTGACAGAAGCCTTAGTAACGATTTAAATCAGCCCCAGCATTTT.

The chain employs TRBV7-8 and TRBJ1-4, with a weak D call TRBD1 (6 bases). The length of the CDR3 is 18 residues. V lost 4 bases, J lost 5 bases, and 23 bases lay in between. Germline V lookup: CDR1 SGHVS, CDR2 FQNEAQ. The DNA for the CDR3 is TGTGCCAGCAGCTCGTTTAGGGGGGGGCGGGGACTGAATGAAAAACTGTTTTTT. Translation gives CASSSFRGGRGLNEKLFF.

The chain links TRBV7-6 to TRBJ2-1, with D maybe TRBD2 (5 bases). The CDR3 is 19 amino acids. V lost 5 bases and J lost 0, with 23 bases in between. Germline CDR1 is SGHVS and CDR2 is FNYEAQ. CDR3 region: CASSLAPHSAHSSYNEQFF. CDR3 coding DNA: TGTGCCAGCAGCCTTGCGCCCCATAGCGCCCACAGCTCCTACAATGAGCAGTTCTTC.

Regarding this clone: The same CDR3 also results from other DNA sequences found in this sample. This chain connects TRBV4-1 to TRBJ1-1, with D uncertain. The CDR3 is 13 amino acids. Germline loops: CDR1 MGHRA, CDR2 YSYEKL. Trimming shortened V by 1 base and J by 5 bases, and 8 bases separated the two germline ends. DNA for the CDR3: TGCGCCAGCAGCCAAGTGAGAGGGACTGAAGCTTTCTTT. The encoded protein is CASSQVRGTEAFF.

The chain uses TRBV19 and TRBJ1-5; D is undetermined. V lost 0 bases to trimming and J lost 0 bases, with 3 bases between them. The CDR3 totals 14 residues. The germline gives CDR1 LNHDA, CDR2 SQIVND (reference sequence). The CDR3 DNA sequence: TGTGCCAGTAGTATAGACAATAGCAATCAGCCCCAGCATTTT. Its translation is CASSIDNSNQPQHF.

This sequence joins TRBV19 and TRBJ2-5, with a possible D match to TRBD2 (5 bases). Germline V gives CDR1 LNHDA, CDR2 SQIVND (reference sequence). The CDR3 runs to 14 residues. The V gene lost 3 bases and the J gene lost 2 bases, with 10 bases spanning the gap. As DNA, the CDR3 is TGTGCCAGTAGTATGCGAGCGGTTCAAGAGACCCAGTACTTC. Translated, it gives CASSMRAVQETQYF.

This clone was seen once. The J gene is TRBJ1-4, the V gene TRBV29-1; possibly TRBD1 for D (6 bases). CDR3 size: 11 residues. With 8 bases removed from V and 8 bases from J, the gap between germline ends came to 12 bases. The germline V gene encodes CDR1 SQVTM and CDR2 ANQGSEA. The CDR3 sequence is CSHVQGEKLFF. In nucleotides, the CDR3 is TGCAGCCACGTACAGGGCGAAAAACTGTTTTTT.

The chain employs TRBV30 and TRBJ2-1; possible D gene TRBD1, 5 bases. The length of the CDR3 is 11 residues. Per germline, CDR1 GTSNPN and CDR2 SVGIG (reference sequence). V gave up 3 bases and J gave up 7 bases, with 7 bases separating them. CDR3 sequence: CAWSRANEQFF. The DNA of the CDR3 is TGTGCCTGGAGCAGGGCAAATGAGCAGTTCTTC. Supplemented by reference TRBV30 and TRBJ2-1, the full variable domain reads SQTIHQWPATLVQPVGSPLSLECTVEGTSNPNLYWYRQAAGRGLQLLFYSVGIGQISSEVPQNLSASRPQDRQFILSSKKLLLSDSGFYLCAWSRANEQFFGPGTRLTVL.

V and J are TRBV3-1 (or the pseudogene TRBV3-2) and TRBJ2-1, with 15 positions matching TRBD2. Germline CDR1 and CDR2: LGHDT and YNNKEL (reference sequence). The CDR3 is 16 residues long. With 4 bases clipped from V and 9 bases from J, the junction kept 7 bases outside the gene matches. The CDR3 bases are TGTGCCAGCAGCCTCCCGGGGACTAGCGGGAGGCGTGAGCAGTTCTTC. Translating it yields CASSLPGTSGRREQFF.

The chain carries TRBV19 and TRBJ2-2; a weak D match, TRBD1 (6 bases). The V end lost 5 bases, the J end lost 4 bases, and 8 bases lay between the germline ends. Germline loops: CDR1 LNHDA, CDR2 SQIVND (reference sequence). This CDR3 is built from 13 residues. In nucleotides, the CDR3 is TGTGCCAGTAGTTGGACAGTCACCGGGGAGCTGTTTTTT. Protein sequence: CASSWTVTGELFF.

This chain connects TRBV19 to TRBJ1-5; 7 bases align to TRBD1. The length of the CDR3 is 15 residues. J lost 3 bases, V lost 6 bases, and 8 bases had no gene match. Germline V lookup: CDR1 LNHDA, CDR2 SQIVND (reference sequence). CDR3: CASRGDRVYNQPQHF. CDR3 DNA: TGTGCCAGTAGGGGAGACAGGGTCTACAATCAGCCCCAGCATTTT.

The CDR3 nucleotides read TGTGCCAGCAGAGTGGGCCGTGGTAAGACAGGGTTCAACACTGAAGCTTTCTTT. Its translation is CASRVGRGKTGFNTEAFF. The V gene is TRBV28, the J gene TRBJ1-1; 7 bases line up with TRBD1. This CDR3 region has 18 residues. The V gene's germline CDR1 is MDHEN and CDR2 SYDVKM. Trimming at V came to 6 bases and at J to 2 bases, leaving 18 bases not matched to a gene.

J is TRBJ2-1 and V is TRBV6-2 or TRBV6-3; 7 nucleotides match TRBD2. The germline gives CDR1 MNHEY, CDR2 SVGEGT. Trimming at V came to 5 bases and at J to 8 bases, leaving 9 bases not matched to a gene. This CDR3 contains 14 residues. CDR3 in amino acids: CASSRRLGRDEQFF. The CDR3 DNA follows: TGTGCCAGCAGTCGGCGACTAGGGAGGGATGAGCAGTTCTTC.

This clone occurred once. The chain carries TRBV7-9 and TRBJ1-2; possible D gene TRBD1, 5 bases. Per germline, CDR1 SEHNR and CDR2 FQNEAQ (reference sequence). Trimming stripped 1 base from V and 7 bases from J, with 10 bases between. The CDR3 runs to 13 residues. Here the CDR3 DNA reads TGTGCCAGCAGCTTAGACTTAAGGGGTGGCTACACCTTC. Its translation: CASSLDLRGGYTF.

This rearrangement joins TRBV30 to TRBJ2-7; 12 positions match TRBD2. This CDR3 spans 16 amino acids. Germline values: CDR1 GTSNPN, CDR2 SVGIG (reference sequence). V dropped 1 base and J dropped 3; count of bases not matched to a gene: 7. CDR3 nucleotide sequence: TGTGCCTGGAGTGCCCTAGCGGGAGGGCCGGTCTACGAGCAGTACTTC. Encoded protein: CAWSALAGGPVYEQYF.

The CDR3, as DNA: TGTGCCAGCAGTTTTAGGACAGGGATGAGGTTATACGAGCAGTACTTC. Translating it yields CASSFRTGMRLYEQYF. V gene TRBV6-5 combines with J gene TRBJ2-7; 8 bases are a match to TRBD1. The CDR3 contains 16 residues. Germline CDR1 reads MNHEY; CDR2 reads SVGAGI. The V and J ends lost 4 bases and 4 bases, in that order; junction bases with no gene match: 12.

The rearrangement joins TRBV7-2 to TRBJ1-4, with 8 bases matching TRBD1. The J segment lost 4 bases and the V segment lost 3 bases, leaving 4 bases of the junction unmatched. Germline V gives CDR1 SGHTA, CDR2 FQGNSA. The CDR3 is 15 residues long. CDR3 residues: CASSFSTGVNEKLFF. The CDR3, as DNA: TGTGCCAGCAGCTTTTCGACAGGGGTTAATGAAAAACTGTTTTTT.

This chain links TRBV9 with TRBJ2-3, with D uncertain. This CDR3 contains 14 residues. Per the germline V gene, CDR1 is SGDLS and CDR2 is YYNGEE. Trimming cost V 3 bases and J 4 bases, with 12 bases left between them. This chain's CDR3 is CASSASGNPDTQYF. In DNA form, the CDR3 reads TGTGCCAGCAGCGCATCAGGAAACCCAGATACGCAGTATTTT.

This clone came up a few times. V is TRBV24-1 and J is TRBJ2-7, with a weak D call TRBD1 (5 bases). Germline values: CDR1 KGHDR, CDR2 SFDVKD. V was pared by 5 bases and J by 5 bases, with 12 bases between. The CDR3 is 13 residues long. The CDR3 spells CATSGLQGNEQYF. As DNA, the CDR3 is TGTGCCACCAGTGGCCTCCAGGGAAACGAGCAGTACTTC.

This rearrangement joins TRBV7-6 to TRBJ2-7; 7 nucleotides agree with TRBD2. V dropped 5 bases and J dropped 4; count of bases not matched to a gene: 11. The CDR3 runs to 15 residues. Germline V gene data show CDR1 as SGHVS and CDR2 as FNYEAQ. This CDR3 reads CASSPSGSGAYEQYF. CDR3 DNA sequence: TGTGCCAGCAGCCCTTCTGGAAGCGGGGCTTACGAGCAGTACTTC.

The chain recombines TRBV18 with TRBJ2-5, with TRBD1 as a possible D gene (6 bases). Deletions cut 2 bases from V and 5 bases from J, with 9 bases between. The CDR3 is 13 amino acids. Germline-derived CDR1 and CDR2 are KGHSH and LQKENI. CDR3 bases: TGTGCCAGCTCACCAGTACAGGGCGAGACCCAGTACTTC. This sequence encodes CASSPVQGETQYF. Full variable domain (rest looked up from reference TRBV18 and TRBJ2-5): NAGVMQNPRHLVRRRGQEARLRCSPMKGHSHVYWYRQLPEEGLKFMVYLQKENIIDESGMPKERFSAEFPKEGPSILRIQQVVRGDSAAYFCASSPVQGETQYFGPGTRLLVL.